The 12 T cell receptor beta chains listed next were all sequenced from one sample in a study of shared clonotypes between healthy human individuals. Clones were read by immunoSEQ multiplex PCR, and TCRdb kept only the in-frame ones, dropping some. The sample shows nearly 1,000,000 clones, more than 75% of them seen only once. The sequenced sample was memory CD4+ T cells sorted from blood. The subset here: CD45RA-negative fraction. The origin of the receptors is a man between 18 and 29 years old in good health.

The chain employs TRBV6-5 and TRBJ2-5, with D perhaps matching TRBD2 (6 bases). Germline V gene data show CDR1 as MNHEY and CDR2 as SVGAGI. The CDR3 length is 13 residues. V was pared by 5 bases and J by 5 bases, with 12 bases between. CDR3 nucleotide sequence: TGTGCCAGCAGTACCTGGGGGGTGGAGACCCAGTACTTC. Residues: CASSTWGVETQYF.

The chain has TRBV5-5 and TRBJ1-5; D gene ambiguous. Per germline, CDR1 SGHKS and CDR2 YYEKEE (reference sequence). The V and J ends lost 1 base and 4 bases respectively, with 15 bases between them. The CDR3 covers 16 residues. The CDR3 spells CASSLLTTAPNQPQHF. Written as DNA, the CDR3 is TGTGCCAGCAGCTTGTTGACAACTGCCCCTAATCAGCCCCAGCATTTT.

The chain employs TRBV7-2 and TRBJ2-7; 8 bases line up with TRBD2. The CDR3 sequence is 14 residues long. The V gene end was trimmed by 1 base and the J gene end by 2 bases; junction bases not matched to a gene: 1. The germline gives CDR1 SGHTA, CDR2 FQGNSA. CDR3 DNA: TGTGCCAGCAGCTTAGACGGGAGGGCCTACGAGCAGTACTTC. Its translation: CASSLDGRAYEQYF. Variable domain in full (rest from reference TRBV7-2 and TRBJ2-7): GAGVSQSPSNKVTEKGKDVELRCDPISGHTALYWYRQSLGQGLEFLIYFQGNSAPDKSGLPSDRFSAERTGGSVSTLTIQRTQQEDSAVYLCASSLDGRAYEQYFGPGTRLTVT.

The CDR3 loop reads CASVLGASGGLQYF. CDR3 sequence (DNA): TGTGCCAGCGTCCTAGGGGCTAGCGGGGGACTCCAGTACTTC. This sequence joins TRBV28 and TRBJ2-5; 10 positions agree with TRBD2. The CDR3 totals 14 residues. V lost 8 bases and J lost 10; bases outside the gene matches: 13. The germline V gene has CDR1 MDHEN and CDR2 SYDVKM. The full variable domain, with the rest looked up from reference TRBV28 and TRBJ2-5, is DVKVTQSSRYLVKRTGEKVFLECVQDMDHENMFWYRQDPGLGLRLIYFSYDVKMKEKGDIPEGYSVSREKKERFSLILESASTNQTSMYLCASVLGASGGLQYFGPGTRLLVL.

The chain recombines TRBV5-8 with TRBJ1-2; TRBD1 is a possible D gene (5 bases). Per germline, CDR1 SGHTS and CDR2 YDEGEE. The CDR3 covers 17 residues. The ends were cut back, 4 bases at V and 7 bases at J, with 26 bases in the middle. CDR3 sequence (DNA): TGTGCCAGCAGCCATACCCCCCGGCAGGGCTTGGTTGGTGGCTACACCTTC. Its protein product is CASSHTPRQGLVGGYTF.

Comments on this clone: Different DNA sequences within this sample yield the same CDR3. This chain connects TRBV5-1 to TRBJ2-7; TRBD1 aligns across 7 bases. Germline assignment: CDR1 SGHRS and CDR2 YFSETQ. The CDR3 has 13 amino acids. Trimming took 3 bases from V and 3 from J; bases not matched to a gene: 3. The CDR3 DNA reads TGCGCCAGCAGCTCCCCAGGGGGCTACGAGCAGTACTTC. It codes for CASSSPGGYEQYF.

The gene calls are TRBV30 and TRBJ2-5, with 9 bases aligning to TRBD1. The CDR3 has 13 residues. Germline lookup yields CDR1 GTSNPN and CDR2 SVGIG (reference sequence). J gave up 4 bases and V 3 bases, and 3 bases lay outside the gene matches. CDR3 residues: CAWRQGAGETQYF. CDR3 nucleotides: TGTGCCTGGAGACAGGGGGCGGGAGAGACCCAGTACTTC.

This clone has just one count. The CDR3 DNA sequence: TGTGCCAGCAAGGGGGACTATGGCTACACCTTC. It specifies CASKGDYGYTF. The chain combines TRBV6-6 with TRBJ1-2, with a weak D call TRBD1 (6 bases). The germline V gene has CDR1 MNHNY and CDR2 SVGAGI (reference sequence). V was trimmed by 7 bases and J by 3 bases, leaving 6 bases between them. The length of the CDR3 is 11 residues.

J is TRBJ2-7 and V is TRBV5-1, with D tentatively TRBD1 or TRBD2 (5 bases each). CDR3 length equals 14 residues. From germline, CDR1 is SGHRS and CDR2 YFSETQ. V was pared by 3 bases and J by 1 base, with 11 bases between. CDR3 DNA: TGCGCCAGCAGCTCGGACGGGGCGTCCTACGAGCAGTACTTC. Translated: CASSSDGASYEQYF.

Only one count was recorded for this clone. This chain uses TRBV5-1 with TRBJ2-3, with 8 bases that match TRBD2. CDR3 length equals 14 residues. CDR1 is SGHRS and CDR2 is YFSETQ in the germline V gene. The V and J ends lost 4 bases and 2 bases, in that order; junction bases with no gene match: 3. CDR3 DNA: TGCGCCAGCAGCCGTAGCGGGGACACAGATACGCAGTATTTT. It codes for CASSRSGDTDTQYF.

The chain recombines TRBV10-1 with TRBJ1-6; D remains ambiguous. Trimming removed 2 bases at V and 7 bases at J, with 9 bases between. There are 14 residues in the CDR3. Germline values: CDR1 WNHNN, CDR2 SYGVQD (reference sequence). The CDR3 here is CASSEGSLNSPLHF. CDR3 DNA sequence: TGCGCCAGCAGTGAGGGCAGCTTGAATTCACCCCTCCACTTT.

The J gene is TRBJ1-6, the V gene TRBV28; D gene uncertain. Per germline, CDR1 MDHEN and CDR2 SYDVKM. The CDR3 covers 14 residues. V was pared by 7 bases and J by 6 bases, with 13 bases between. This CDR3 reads CASTGGVFNSPLHF. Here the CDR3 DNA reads TGTGCCAGCACGGGCGGGGTTTTTAATTCACCCCTCCACTTT. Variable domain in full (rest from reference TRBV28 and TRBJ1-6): DVKVTQSSRYLVKRTGEKVFLECVQDMDHENMFWYRQDPGLGLRLIYFSYDVKMKEKGDIPEGYSVSREKKERFSLILESASTNQTSMYLCASTGGVFNSPLHFGNGTRLTVT.